This T cell receptor beta chain was recovered during a study of PD-1 blockade in classical Hodgkin lymphoma. Study-level results: CD4+ but not CD8+ TCR diversity rose significantly by C4D1.

Each and every patient relapsed after autologous stem cell transplantation, and patients got differing brentuximab vedotin exposure. Assay: immunoSEQ multiplex PCR; the TCRdb copy retains only in-frame clones and omits some. The table shows more than 35,000 clones, with about 82% occurring only once. J was trimmed by 4 bases and V by 6 bases; bases with no gene match: 8. The length of the CDR3 is 14 residues. Germline values: CDR1 SGHTA, CDR2 FQGNSA. As regards this clone: Its antigen is unknown.

The chain has TRBV7-2 and TRBJ1-1; 7 bases fit TRBD1. The sequencing here drew on peripheral blood mononuclear cells (PBMCs), taken at baseline. The source is a human donor with classical Hodgkin lymphoma. The CDR3 region is CASRKGAEGTEAFF. The DNA of the CDR3 is TGTGCCAGCAGGAAGGGGGCGGAAGGCACTGAAGCTTTCTTT.